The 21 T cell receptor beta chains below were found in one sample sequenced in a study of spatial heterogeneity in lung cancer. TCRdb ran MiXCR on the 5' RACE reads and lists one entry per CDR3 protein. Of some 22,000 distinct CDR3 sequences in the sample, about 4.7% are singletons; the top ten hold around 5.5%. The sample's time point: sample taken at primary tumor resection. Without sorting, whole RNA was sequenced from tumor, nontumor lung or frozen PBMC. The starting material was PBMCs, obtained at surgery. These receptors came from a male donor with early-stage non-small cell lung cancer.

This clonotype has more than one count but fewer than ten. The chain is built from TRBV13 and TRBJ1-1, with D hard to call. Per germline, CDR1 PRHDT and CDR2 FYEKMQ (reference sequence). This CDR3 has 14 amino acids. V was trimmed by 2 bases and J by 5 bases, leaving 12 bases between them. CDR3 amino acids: CASSLPQERTEAFF. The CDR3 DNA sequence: TGTGCCAGCAGCTTACCGCAGGAAAGGACTGAAGCTTTCTTT.

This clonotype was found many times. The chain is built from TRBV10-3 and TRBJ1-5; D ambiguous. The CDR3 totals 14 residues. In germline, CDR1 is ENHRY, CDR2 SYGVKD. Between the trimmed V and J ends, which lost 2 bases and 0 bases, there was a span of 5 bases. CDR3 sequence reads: CAISETGSNQPQHF. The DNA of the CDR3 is TGTGCCATCAGTGAGACGGGTAGCAATCAGCCCCAGCATTTT.

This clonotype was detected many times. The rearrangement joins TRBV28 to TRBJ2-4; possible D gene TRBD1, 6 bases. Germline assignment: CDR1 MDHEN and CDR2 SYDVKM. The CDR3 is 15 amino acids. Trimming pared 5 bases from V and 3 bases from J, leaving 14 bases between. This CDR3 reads CASSPPGAVKNIQYF. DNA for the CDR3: TGTGCCAGCAGTCCCCCAGGGGCAGTCAAAAACATTCAGTACTTC. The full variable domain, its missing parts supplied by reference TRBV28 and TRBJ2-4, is DVKVTQSSRYLVKRTGEKVFLECVQDMDHENMFWYRQDPGLGLRLIYFSYDVKMKEKGDIPEGYSVSREKKERFSLILESASTNQTSMYLCASSPPGAVKNIQYFGAGTRLSVL.

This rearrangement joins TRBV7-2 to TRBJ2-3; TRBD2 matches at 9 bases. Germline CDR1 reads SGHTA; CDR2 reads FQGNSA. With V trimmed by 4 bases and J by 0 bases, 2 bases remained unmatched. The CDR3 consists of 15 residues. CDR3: CASSSLAGSTDTQYF. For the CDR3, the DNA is TGTGCCAGCAGCTCGCTAGCGGGGAGCACAGATACGCAGTATTTT.

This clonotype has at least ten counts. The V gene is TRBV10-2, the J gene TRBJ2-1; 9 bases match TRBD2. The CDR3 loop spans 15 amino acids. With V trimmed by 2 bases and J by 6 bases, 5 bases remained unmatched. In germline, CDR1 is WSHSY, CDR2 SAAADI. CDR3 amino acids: CASSELGLARNEQFF. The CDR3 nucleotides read TGCGCCAGCAGTGAGCTCGGACTAGCGCGCAATGAGCAGTTCTTC.

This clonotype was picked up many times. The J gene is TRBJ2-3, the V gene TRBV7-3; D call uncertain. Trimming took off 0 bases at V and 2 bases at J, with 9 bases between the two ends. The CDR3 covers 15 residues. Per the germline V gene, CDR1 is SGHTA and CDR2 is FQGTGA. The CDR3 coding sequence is TGTGCCAGCAGCTTAACGGTCGAAGTCACAGATACGCAGTATTTT. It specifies CASSLTVEVTDTQYF. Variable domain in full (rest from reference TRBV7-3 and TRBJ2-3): GAGVSQTPSNKVTEKGKYVELRCDPISGHTALYWYRQSLGQGPEFLIYFQGTGAADDSGLPNDRFFAVRPEGSVSTLKIQRTERGDSAVYLCASSLTVEVTDTQYFGPGTRLTVL.

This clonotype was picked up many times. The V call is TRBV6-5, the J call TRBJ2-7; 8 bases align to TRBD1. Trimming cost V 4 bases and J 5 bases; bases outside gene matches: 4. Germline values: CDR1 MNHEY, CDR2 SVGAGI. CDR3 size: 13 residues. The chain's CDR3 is CASSWTGRDEQYF. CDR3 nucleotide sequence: TGTGCCAGCAGTTGGACAGGGCGGGACGAGCAGTACTTC.

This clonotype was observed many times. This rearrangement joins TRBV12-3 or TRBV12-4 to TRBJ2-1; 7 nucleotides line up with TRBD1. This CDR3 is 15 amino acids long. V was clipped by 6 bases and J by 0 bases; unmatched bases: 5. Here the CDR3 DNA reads TGTGCCAGCAGCGAGACAGGGAACTCCTACAATGAGCAGTTCTTC. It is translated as CASSETGNSYNEQFF.

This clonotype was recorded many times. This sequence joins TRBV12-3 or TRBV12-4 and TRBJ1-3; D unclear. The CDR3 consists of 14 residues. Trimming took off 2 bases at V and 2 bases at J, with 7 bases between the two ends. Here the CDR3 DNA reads TGTGCCAGCAGTTTAACGGCGGCTGGAAACACCATATATTTT. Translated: CASSLTAAGNTIYF.

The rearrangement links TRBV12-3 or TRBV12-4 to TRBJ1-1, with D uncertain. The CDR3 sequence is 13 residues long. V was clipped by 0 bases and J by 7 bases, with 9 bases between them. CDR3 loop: CASSLALAIEAFF. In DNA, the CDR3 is TGTGCCAGCAGTTTAGCGCTGGCGATTGAAGCTTTCTTT.

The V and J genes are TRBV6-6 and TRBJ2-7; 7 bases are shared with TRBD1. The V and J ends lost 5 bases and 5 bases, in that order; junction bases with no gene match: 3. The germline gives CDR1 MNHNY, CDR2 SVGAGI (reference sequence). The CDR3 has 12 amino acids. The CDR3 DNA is TGTGCCAGCAGTACGACAGGGAACGAGCAGTACTTC. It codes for CASSTTGNEQYF.

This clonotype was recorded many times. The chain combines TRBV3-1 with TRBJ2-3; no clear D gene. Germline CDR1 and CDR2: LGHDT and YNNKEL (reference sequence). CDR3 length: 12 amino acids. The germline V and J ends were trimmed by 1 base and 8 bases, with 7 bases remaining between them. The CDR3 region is CASSQVSVTQYF. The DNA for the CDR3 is TGTGCCAGCAGCCAAGTTTCAGTTACGCAGTATTTT.

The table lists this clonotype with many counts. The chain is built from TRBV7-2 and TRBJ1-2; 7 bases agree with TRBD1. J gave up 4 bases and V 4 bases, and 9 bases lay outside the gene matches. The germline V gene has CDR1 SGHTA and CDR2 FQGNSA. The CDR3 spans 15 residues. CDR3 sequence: CASSSILTGVYGYTF. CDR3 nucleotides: TGTGCCAGCAGCTCGATACTCACAGGGGTCTATGGCTACACCTTC. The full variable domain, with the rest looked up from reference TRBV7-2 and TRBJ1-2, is GAGVSQSPSNKVTEKGKDVELRCDPISGHTALYWYRQSLGQGLEFLIYFQGNSAPDKSGLPSDRFSAERTGGSVSTLTIQRTQQEDSAVYLCASSSILTGVYGYTFGSGTRLTVV.

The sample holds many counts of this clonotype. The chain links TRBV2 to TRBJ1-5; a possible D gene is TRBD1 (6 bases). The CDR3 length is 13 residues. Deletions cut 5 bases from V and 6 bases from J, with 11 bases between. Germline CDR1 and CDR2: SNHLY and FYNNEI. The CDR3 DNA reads TGTGCCAGCAGTCAAGGGGGGGTTCAGCCCCAGCATTTT. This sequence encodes CASSQGGVQPQHF.

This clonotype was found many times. The CDR3 bases are TGTGCCACCAGCAGAGACAGGGGGAGAGGCCCCTTCACTGAAGCTTTCTTT. Translation gives CATSRDRGRGPFTEAFF. The V and J genes are TRBV15 and TRBJ1-1, with 7 nucleotides matching TRBD1. This CDR3 comprises 17 residues. Losses at the gene ends were 0 bases for V and 4 bases for J; bases not matched to a gene: 11. Germline loops: CDR1 LNHNV, CDR2 YYDKDF (reference sequence).

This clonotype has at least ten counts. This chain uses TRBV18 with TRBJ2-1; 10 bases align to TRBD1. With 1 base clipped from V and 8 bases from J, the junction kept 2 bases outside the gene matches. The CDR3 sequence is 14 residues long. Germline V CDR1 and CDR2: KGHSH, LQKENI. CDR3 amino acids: CASSPQGQGHEQFF. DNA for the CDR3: TGTGCCAGCTCACCACAGGGACAGGGGCATGAGCAGTTCTTC.

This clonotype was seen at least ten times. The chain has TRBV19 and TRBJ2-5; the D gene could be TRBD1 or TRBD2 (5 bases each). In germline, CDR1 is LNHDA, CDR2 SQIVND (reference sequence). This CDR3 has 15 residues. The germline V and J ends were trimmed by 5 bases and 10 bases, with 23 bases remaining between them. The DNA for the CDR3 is TGTGCCAGTAGTTCCGACCCAAGCGCGCTGGGGGACCAGTACTTC. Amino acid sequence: CASSSDPSALGDQYF.

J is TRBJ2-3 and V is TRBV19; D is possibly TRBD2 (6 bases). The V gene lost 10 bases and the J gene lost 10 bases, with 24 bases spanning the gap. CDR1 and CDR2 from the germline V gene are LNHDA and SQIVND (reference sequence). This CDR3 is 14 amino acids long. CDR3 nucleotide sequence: TGTGCCACTAAGGCTGGGAGGCCTTTTGGTTCGCAGTATTTT. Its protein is CATKAGRPFGSQYF.

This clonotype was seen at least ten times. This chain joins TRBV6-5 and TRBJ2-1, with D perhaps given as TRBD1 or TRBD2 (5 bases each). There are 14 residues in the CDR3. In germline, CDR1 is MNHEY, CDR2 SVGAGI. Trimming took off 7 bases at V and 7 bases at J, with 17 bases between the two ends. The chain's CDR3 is CASTPGQGRNEQFF. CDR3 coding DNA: TGTGCCAGCACCCCGGGGCAGGGTAGGAATGAGCAGTTCTTC.

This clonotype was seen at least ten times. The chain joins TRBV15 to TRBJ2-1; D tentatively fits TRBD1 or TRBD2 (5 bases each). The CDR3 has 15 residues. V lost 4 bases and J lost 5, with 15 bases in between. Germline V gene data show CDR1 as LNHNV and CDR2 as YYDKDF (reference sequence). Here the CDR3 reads CATSTNRVGDNEQFF. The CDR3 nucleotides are TGTGCCACCAGCACAAATCGAGTGGGGGACAATGAGCAGTTCTTC.

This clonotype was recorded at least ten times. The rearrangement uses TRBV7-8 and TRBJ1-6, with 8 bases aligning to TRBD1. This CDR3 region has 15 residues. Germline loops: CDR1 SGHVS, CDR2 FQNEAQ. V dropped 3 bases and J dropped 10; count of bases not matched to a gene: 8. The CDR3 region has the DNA TGTGCCAGCAGCTTTGGGACAGGCGTTGAGTCACCCCTCCACTTT. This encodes CASSFGTGVESPLHF.